A selection of T cell receptor beta chains follows, all from one sample in a study of OX40 agonist ivuxolimab in advanced cancers. Assay: immunoSEQ multiplex PCR; the TCRdb copy retains only in-frame clones and omits some. Of fewer than 45,000 clones listed, approximately 88% are singletons. The sequencing here drew on CD4+ or CD8+ T cells sorted from blood, taken in a trial of the OX40 agonist ivuxolimab. The receptors derive from an adult with an advanced solid tumor such as melanoma, head and neck, liver or kidney cancer. Both conserved end residues are part of each CDR3. Each record gives: J gene, clone size, V gene, D gene, CDR3 DNA, CDR3 protein. A D gene is named only where the DNA matches it firmly. Where a row states a size, it is once, few, many or the class of an expanded clone; other rows omit it.

>TRBJ1-2|-|TRBV5-5|-
TGTGCCAGCAGCTTGGTTACAGGGAATGATGGCTACACCTTC
CASSLVTGNDGYTF
>TRBJ1-2|-|TRBV5-1|TRBD1
TGCGCCAGCAGCTTGGCGGGGACAGGGCACGGCTACACCTTC
CASSLAGTGHGYTF
>TRBJ2-3|-|TRBV20-1|-
TGCAGTGCGAGGTTTGCAGATACGCAGTATTTT
CSARFADTQYF
>TRBJ1-1|-|TRBV5-6|-
TGTGCCAGCAGCGCATCTTTGGCGGGGAACACTGAAGCTTTCTTT
CASSASLAGNTEAFF
>TRBJ1-1|-|TRBV9|TRBD1
TGTGCCAGCAGCCCCCTCCGGACAGGGAACACTGAAGCTTTCTTT
CASSPLRTGNTEAFF
>TRBJ2-2|once|TRBV5-5|TRBD2
TGTGCCAGCAGCCCCGGGACTAGCGGTTTCACCGGGGAGCTGTTTTTT
CASSPGTSGFTGELFF
>TRBJ1-5|once|TRBV28|-
TGTGCCAGCAGTGGCCATAACCTTAGTCCCGATCAGCCCCAGCATTTT
CASSGHNLSPDQPQHF
>TRBJ2-7|-|TRBV6-1|-
TGTGCCAGCACGCAGAGTATAATCTCCTACGAGCAGTACTTC
CASTQSIISYEQYF
>TRBJ2-5|-|TRBV30|-
TGTGCCTGGAGTGTATACGGTGCAGAGACCCAGTACTTC
CAWSVYGAETQYF
>TRBJ1-3|-|TRBV11-3|-
TGTGCCAGCAGCCCTCCACAAGGAAACACCATATATTTT
CASSPPQGNTIYF
>TRBJ1-2|-|TRBV5-6|-
TGTGCCAGCAGCTTGGACCTATCTAATCCTATGACCTACACCTTC
CASSLDLSNPMTYTF
>TRBJ2-7|-|TRBV29-1|-
TGCAGCGTTAATAGGCAGGGGACCTACGAGCAGTACTTC
CSVNRQGTYEQYF
>TRBJ1-5|-|TRBV27|-
TGTGCCAGCAGTTTCTTGAATCAGCCCCAGCATTTT
CASSFLNQPQHF
>TRBJ2-7|-|TRBV5-1|-
TGCGCCAGCAGCTTGGATCTCGGGCCGCCCTCCTACGAGCAGTACTTC
CASSLDLGPPSYEQYF
>TRBJ1-1|-|TRBV9|-
TGTGCCAGCAGCGTAGCTACGGGGAGCACTGAAGCTTTCTTT
CASSVATGSTEAFF
>TRBJ2-7|-|TRBV7-2|-
TGTGCCAGCAGCTTATTCCCTAGCTCCTACGAGCAGTACTTC
CASSLFPSSYEQYF
>TRBJ2-7|-|TRBV7-2|-
TGTGCCAGCAGCCTAGCCACTTACGAGCAGTACTTC
CASSLATYEQYF
>TRBJ2-2|-|TRBV6-6|TRBD2
TGTGCCAGCAGTCAGGCAGCGGGGGGTGCTACCGGGGAGCTGTTTTTT
CASSQAAGGATGELFF
>TRBJ1-1|-|TRBV5-8|-
TGTGCCAGCAGCACCGGGACTCTGCACACTGAAGCTTTCTTT
CASSTGTLHTEAFF
>TRBJ2-3|-|TRBV27|TRBD2
TGTGCCAGCAGTCGACGCCTGCAGACTAGCGCCTACTCAGATACGCAGTATTTT
CASSRRLQTSAYSDTQYF
>TRBJ2-7|-|TRBV6-1|-
TGTGCCACCACGACAGGCTACCACGAGCAGTACTTC
CATTTGYHEQYF
>TRBJ1-6|-|TRBV7-6|TRBD1
TGTGCCAGCAGCTTAACCCGACAGGGCTATAATTCACCCCTCCACTTT
CASSLTRQGYNSPLHF
>TRBJ2-1|-|TRBV11-3|TRBD2
TGTGCCAGCAGCTTCACTAGCGGGGGGGCAAGCGAGCAGTTCTTC
CASSFTSGGASEQFF
>TRBJ1-4|-|TRBV9|-
TGTGCCAGCAGCGGCCCAAGATCGGAAAAACTGTTTTTT
CASSGPRSEKLFF
>TRBJ2-1|-|TRBV13|TRBD2
TGTGCCAGCAGCTTCCCTAGCGGGGGGGCCTTGAATGAGCAGTTCTTC
CASSFPSGGALNEQFF
>TRBJ2-2|-|TRBV5-1|-
TGCGCCAGCGGCCCCCAATCAGGGACCGGGGAGCTGTTTTTT
CASGPQSGTGELFF
>TRBJ2-5|-|TRBV5-1|-
TGCGCCAGCAGCTCAGATTCCGAGACCCAGTACTTC
CASSSDSETQYF
>TRBJ1-2|-|TRBV5-1|-
TGCGCCAGCAGCACCAGTAGAGGGACACAGTATGGCTACACCTTC
CASSTSRGTQYGYTF
>TRBJ2-3|-|TRBV4-3|-
TGCGCCAGCAGCCAAGGTCTCGGACTCGGGGGCACAGATACGCAGTATTTT
CASSQGLGLGGTDTQYF
>TRBJ2-7|-|TRBV7-5|-
TGTGCCAGAAGCTTAGGAGACAGGAGAAACGAGCAGTACTTC
CARSLGDRRNEQYF
>TRBJ2-2|-|TRBV5-1|-
TGCGCCAGCAGCTTGACAGGGCCGAACACCGGGGAGCTGTTTTTT
CASSLTGPNTGELFF
>TRBJ1-2|-|TRBV5-8|TRBD1
TGTGCCAGCAGTTTCCATGCCGGACAGGTGGACTATGGCTACACCTTC
CASSFHAGQVDYGYTF
>TRBJ1-5|-|TRBV5-5|-
TGTGCCAGCAGCTCCTGGATCAGAGGTCAGCCCCAGCATTTT
CASSSWIRGQPQHF
>TRBJ2-3|-|TRBV7-9|TRBD2
TGTGCCAGCAGCTTACTCGGCGGGGGGCCGGATACGCAGTATTTT
CASSLLGGGPDTQYF
>TRBJ1-1|-|TRBV7-2|-
TGTGCCAGCAGCTTACAGGGCTGGAACACTGAAGCTTTCTTT
CASSLQGWNTEAFF
>TRBJ1-1|once|TRBV7-3|TRBD1
TGTGCCAGCAGCTCTCCCGGGACAGACATATTGAACACTGAAGCTTTCTTT
CASSSPGTDILNTEAFF
>TRBJ1-2|-|TRBV6-6|TRBD1
TGTGCCAGCAGTTACGCTGCAGGGGGCAGAGGCTACACCTTC
CASSYAAGGRGYTF
>TRBJ2-3|-|TRBV4-2|TRBD2
TGTGCCAGCAGCCAGCTAGCGGGGACTAGCACAGATACGCAGTATTTT
CASSQLAGTSTDTQYF
>TRBJ1-2|few|TRBV7-8|-
TGTGCCAGCAGCCCCGGACCTACTAACTATGGCTACACCTTC
CASSPGPTNYGYTF
>TRBJ1-2|-|TRBV4-3|-
TGCGCCAGCAGCCTCCGACAGGATTTTAACTATGGCTACACCTTC
CASSLRQDFNYGYTF
>TRBJ1-1|-|TRBV20-1|-
TGCAGTGCTAGTCGGACTGAAGCTTTCTTT
CSASRTEAFF
>TRBJ2-1|-|TRBV7-9|-
TGTGCCAGCACCCTAGGGGGGGGCGGGCGGCAGTTCTTC
CASTLGGGGRQFF
>TRBJ1-1|-|TRBV6-5|TRBD1
TGTGCCAGCAGTCAGGGGGAGGACACTGAAGCTTTCTTT
CASSQGEDTEAFF
>TRBJ1-2|-|TRBV7-3|-
TGTGCCAGCAGCCTGAATAGGGACTATGGCTACACCTTC
CASSLNRDYGYTF
>TRBJ1-2|-|TRBV9|TRBD1
TGTGCCAGCAGCTCCCGTTTAACAGGGGGGGATGGCTACACCTTC
CASSSRLTGGDGYTF
>TRBJ1-5|-|TRBV11-3|-
TGTGCCAGCAGCTTAGATAGCAATCAGCCCCAGCATTTT
CASSLDSNQPQHF
>TRBJ2-1|-|TRBV29-1|-
TGCAGCGTTGAGAATAAGGGACTGAATGAGCAGTTCTTC
CSVENKGLNEQFF
>TRBJ1-4|-|TRBV5-8|-
TGTGCCAGCAGCTTGGTTGGGGTGGCTAATGAAAAACTGTTTTTT
CASSLVGVANEKLFF
>TRBJ1-4|-|TRBV25-1|-
TGTGCCAGCAGTTCCCCGGACGGCTCGGAAGGAAAACTGTTTTTT
CASSSPDGSEGKLFF
>TRBJ1-1|-|TRBV6-5|-
TGTGCCACCCGAAGGGAAGATGGCACTGAAGCTTTCTTT
CATRREDGTEAFF
>TRBJ1-1|-|TRBV11-3|-
TGTGCCAGCAGCTTAGGAGGAGCGGCGAACACTGAAGCTTTCTTT
CASSLGGAANTEAFF
>TRBJ1-2|-|TRBV6-5|-
TGTGCCAGTGGTTTCGGGAGCGGCTACACCTTC
CASGFGSGYTF
>TRBJ2-7|-|TRBV11-3|-
TGTGCCAGCAGCTTCGGTTATGGGGGGACCTACGAGCAGTACTTC
CASSFGYGGTYEQYF